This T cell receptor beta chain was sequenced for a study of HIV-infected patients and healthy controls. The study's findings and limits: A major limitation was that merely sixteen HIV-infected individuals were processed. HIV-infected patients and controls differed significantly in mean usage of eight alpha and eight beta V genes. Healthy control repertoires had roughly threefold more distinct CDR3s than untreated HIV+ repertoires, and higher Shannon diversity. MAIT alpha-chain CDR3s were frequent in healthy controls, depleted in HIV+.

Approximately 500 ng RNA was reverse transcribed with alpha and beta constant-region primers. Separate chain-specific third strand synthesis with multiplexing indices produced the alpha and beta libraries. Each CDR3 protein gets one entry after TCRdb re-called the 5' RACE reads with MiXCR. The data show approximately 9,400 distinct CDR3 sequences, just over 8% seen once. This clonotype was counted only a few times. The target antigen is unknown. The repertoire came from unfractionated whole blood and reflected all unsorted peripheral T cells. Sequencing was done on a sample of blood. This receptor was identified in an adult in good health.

The CDR3 spells CASSTTSSSTDTQYF. CDR3 in DNA: TGTGCCAGTAGTACGACTAGTTCTTCAACAGATACGCAGTATTTT. The chain employs TRBV19 and TRBJ2-3; D possibly corresponds to TRBD2 (6 bases). The CDR3 has 15 amino acids. Germline CDR1 is LNHDA and CDR2 is SQIVND (reference sequence). With 4 bases removed from V and 3 bases from J, the gap between germline ends came to 14 bases.